This T cell receptor (beta chain) comes out of a study of cytomegalovirus exposure and HLA in healthy donors. Both 60 Vbeta primers and 13 Jbeta primers went into the PCR. Sequencing was performed with immunoSEQ multiplex PCR; in TCRdb, only in-frame clones are kept and a portion is missing. The data show 70,000 to 85,000 clones, roughly 72% seen once. The sample was PBMCs. The sequence came from a man aged 40-49 years in good health and CMV-seropositive.

The CDR3 here is CASSWAVANEQYF. The CDR3, as DNA: TGTGCCAGCAGTTGGGCAGTCGCCAACGAGCAGTACTTC. The chain uses TRBV27 and TRBJ2-7; D gene uncertain. This CDR3 is 13 amino acids long. V lost 4 bases and J 5 bases, leaving 12 bases between the germline ends. CDR1 MNHEY and CDR2 SMNVEV come from the germline V gene (reference sequence).